These 17 T cell receptor beta chains were all obtained from the same sample, sequenced in a study of cytomegalovirus exposure and HLA in healthy donors (dated by TCRdb to about 2017). Libraries came from the immunoSEQ multiplex PCR assay. A mixture of 60 forward primers for TCR Vbeta segments and 13 reverse primers for TCR Jbeta segments was used in the multiplex PCR. Held by TCRdb, this immuneACCESS table contains in-frame sequences only and omits some clones. Under half of the omission traces to an unresolved V gene where checked; the cause of the rest is unknown. This sample comprises around 150,000 clones, roughly 80% of them detected only once. The ten top clones hold roughly 13% of the sample. Source material: PBMCs. The origin of the receptors is a woman aged 45 to 65 in good health and CMV-seronegative.

The rearrangement joins TRBV14 to TRBJ1-2, with no clear D. The CDR3 covers 13 residues. The germline gives CDR1 SGHDN, CDR2 FVKESK. V was clipped by 4 bases and J by 4 bases, with 10 bases between them. CDR3 region: CASSLPGSYGYTF. CDR3 bases: TGTGCCAGCAGCCTACCGGGATCCTATGGCTACACCTTC.

The rearrangement links TRBV15 to TRBJ2-3; D is unresolved. Per the germline V gene, CDR1 is LNHNV and CDR2 is YYDKDF (reference sequence). Trimming stripped 8 bases from V and 0 bases from J, with 15 bases between. The CDR3 length is 15 residues. The DNA for the CDR3 is TGTGCCACCCAGGCGAGCAGAACTAGCACAGATACGCAGTATTTT. Translation: CATQASRTSTDTQYF.

The chain combines TRBV6-5 with TRBJ1-2, with TRBD1 identical over 8 bases. Trimming cost V 10 bases and J 4 bases; bases outside gene matches: 14. The CDR3 consists of 15 residues. Germline V gene lookup returns CDR1 MNHEY and CDR2 SVGAGI. In DNA form, the CDR3 reads TGTGCCACCCTCCTCAGGGGGCGGGAGGGCTATGGCTACACCTTC. It is translated as CATLLRGREGYGYTF.

The V and J genes are TRBV10-3 and TRBJ2-5; 8 positions agree with TRBD2. J was trimmed by 2 bases and V by 11 bases; bases with no gene match: 4. Germline assignment: CDR1 ENHRY and CDR2 SYGVKD. This CDR3 is 12 amino acids long. The CDR3 loop is CAAGGGQETQYF. CDR3 in DNA: TGTGCCGCGGGGGGAGGGCAAGAGACCCAGTACTTC.

The J gene is TRBJ2-2, the V gene TRBV19; 9 positions match TRBD1. The CDR3 is made up of 15 amino acids. From germline, CDR1 is LNHDA and CDR2 SQIVND (reference sequence). With V trimmed by 6 bases and J by 2 bases, 4 bases remained unmatched. The CDR3 nucleotides are TGTGCCAGTAGGACAGGGGGGACTAACACCGGGGAGCTGTTTTTT. This encodes CASRTGGTNTGELFF.

The chain links TRBV12-5 to TRBJ2-5; 11 bases are shared with TRBD2. Germline CDR1 reads LGHNT; CDR2 reads FRNRAP. J was trimmed by 2 bases and V by 3 bases; bases with no gene match: 17. The CDR3 has 20 residues. The CDR3 spells CASGFPRGGTSGSRQETQYF. The CDR3 DNA reads as TGTGCTAGTGGTTTCCCGAGGGGGGGAACTAGCGGGAGTAGGCAAGAGACCCAGTACTTC.

This clone was recorded once. The CDR3 region has the DNA TGTGCCAGCAGCTTACTCTACGAGCAGTACTTC. This translates into CASSLLYEQYF. This chain joins TRBV7-8 and TRBJ2-7; D remains unclear. Germline lookup yields CDR1 SGHVS and CDR2 FQNEAQ. V lost 2 bases and J 3 bases, leaving 2 bases between the germline ends. CDR3 length: 11 amino acids.

The gene calls are TRBV5-1 and TRBJ2-1, with D tentatively TRBD2 (5 bases). The germline gives CDR1 SGHRS, CDR2 YFSETQ. V gave up 6 bases and J gave up 2 bases, with 9 bases separating them. CDR3 length: 13 amino acids. CDR3 residues: CASTLDAYNEQFF. The CDR3 bases are TGCGCCAGCACACTAGATGCCTACAATGAGCAGTTCTTC.

The genes are TRBV12-5 and TRBJ2-1; 8 nucleotides match TRBD1. Trimming took 5 bases from V and 4 from J; bases not matched to a gene: 1. Germline V CDR1 and CDR2: LGHNT, FRNRAP. The CDR3 extends over 13 amino acids. CDR3 loop: CASGGTGYNEQFF. The CDR3 DNA sequence: TGTGCTAGTGGTGGGACAGGATACAATGAGCAGTTCTTC.

The genes are TRBV27 and TRBJ2-7, with 7 bases fitting TRBD1. This CDR3 is 16 amino acids long. CDR1 is MNHEY and CDR2 is SMNVEV in the germline V gene (reference sequence). With V trimmed by 0 bases and J by 1 base, 6 bases remained unmatched. CDR3 DNA: TGTGCCAGCAGTTTATCCGGGACAGACTATTCCTACGAGCAGTACTTC. Amino acid sequence: CASSLSGTDYSYEQYF.

V and J are TRBV2 and TRBJ2-7; 8 nucleotides line up with TRBD2. This CDR3 has 15 residues. With V trimmed by 6 bases and J by 3 bases, 10 bases remained unmatched. Looked up from germline, CDR1 is SNHLY and CDR2 is FYNNEI. The DNA for the CDR3 is TGTGCCAGCAGGTCTCCGGGACTAGTTAACTACGAGCAGTACTTC. Translating gives CASRSPGLVNYEQYF.

V is TRBV29-1 and J is TRBJ1-2; 7 bases align to TRBD1. CDR1 is SQVTM, CDR2 ANQGSEA, per germline. V shed 6 bases and J 6 bases; nucleotides not matched to a gene: 10. There are 13 residues in the CDR3. In nucleotides, the CDR3 is TGCAGCGTCCAGGAGGGGGCTAAGAATGGCTACACCTTC. It specifies CSVQEGAKNGYTF.

The V gene is TRBV4-2, the J gene TRBJ2-5, with TRBD2 matching over 12 bases. J was trimmed by 9 bases and V by 0 bases; bases with no gene match: 8. Germline CDR1 reads LGHNA; CDR2 reads YNFKEQ. This CDR3 has 16 amino acids. The chain's CDR3 is CASSQDRASGGAAQYF. CDR3 nucleotide sequence: TGTGCCAGCAGCCAAGATCGGGCTAGCGGGGGGGCCGCCCAGTACTTC.

The chain employs TRBV9 and TRBJ2-1; 12 bases line up with TRBD2. Per germline, CDR1 SGDLS and CDR2 YYNGEE. J was trimmed by 7 bases and V by 6 bases; bases with no gene match: 11. This CDR3 has 16 amino acids. CDR3 bases: TGTGCCAGCACCACATCTAGCGGGAGGGCGAAGAATGAGCAGTTCTTC. It yields the protein CASTTSSGRAKNEQFF.

This chain links TRBV13 with TRBJ1-1, with TRBD1 matching over 7 bases. V shed 5 bases, J shed 5 bases, and the junction held 8 bases outside the gene matches. The CDR3 length is 14 residues. Germline values: CDR1 PRHDT, CDR2 FYEKMQ (reference sequence). The CDR3, as DNA: TGTGCCAGCAGCATCGGACAGGAGTTTACTGAAGCTTTCTTT. It yields the protein CASSIGQEFTEAFF. Full variable domain (missing parts from reference TRBV13 and TRBJ1-1): AAGVIQSPRHLIKEKRETATLKCYPIPRHDTVYWYQQGPGQDPQFLISFYEKMQSDKGSIPDRFSAQQFSDYHSELNMSSLELGDSALYFCASSIGQEFTEAFFGQGTRLTVV.

CDR3 amino acids: CASSLSPWTGHEQYF. The CDR3 DNA reads TGTGCCAGCAGTTTATCCCCGTGGACAGGGCACGAGCAGTACTTC. The chain couples TRBV27 to TRBJ2-7, with 8 positions matching TRBD1. This CDR3 spans 15 amino acids. With 0 bases clipped from V and 5 bases from J, the junction kept 6 bases outside the gene matches. Germline CDR1 MNHEY, CDR2 SMNVEV (reference sequence).

This chain links TRBV11-2 with TRBJ2-1, with 12 bases lining up with TRBD2. Germline CDR1 is SGHAT and CDR2 is FQNNGV. This CDR3 contains 15 residues. The V gene end was trimmed by 3 bases and the J gene end by 5 bases; junction bases not matched to a gene: 2. CDR3 loop: CASSFGLAGNNEQFF. The CDR3 nucleotides are TGTGCCAGCAGCTTCGGACTAGCGGGAAACAATGAGCAGTTCTTC.